These 19 T cell receptor beta chains share one sample of origin, sequenced in a study of Ad26.COV2.S vaccination and SARS-CoV-2 variants. Using immunoSEQ multiplex PCR, the repertoire was profiled, and TCRdb retains in-frame clones only, with some absent. The sample carries about 420,000 clones, roughly 90% recorded once. As for treatment: 15 to 20 received Ad26.COV2.S at low or high dose, single or two shots; 5 received placebo; per-sample allocation not given. Sampling happened 63 days after the first vaccine or placebo injection. Sample: peripheral blood, taken in a trial of Ad26.COV2.S vaccine versus placebo. The receptors were gathered from a person aged 18 to 65 who received the Ad26.COV2.S COVID-19 vaccine or a placebo.

J is TRBJ2-7 and V is TRBV5-4; D is unclear. V was clipped by 0 bases and J by 6 bases, with 4 bases between them. The germline CDR1 and CDR2 sequences are SGHNT and YYREEE (reference sequence). The CDR3 totals 11 residues. In DNA, the CDR3 is TGTGCCAGCAGCTTGGGGACCGAGCAGTACTTC. Translated: CASSLGTEQYF. The entire variable domain, with the rest obtained from reference TRBV5-4 and TRBJ2-7, is as follows: ETGVTQSPTHLIKTRGQQVTLRCSSQSGHNTVSWYQQALGQGPQFIFQYYREEENGRGNFPPRFSGLQFPNYSSELNVNALELDDSALYLCASSLGTEQYFGPGTRLTVT.

The genes are TRBV7-3 and TRBJ2-1; 9 bases fit TRBD1. V lost 5 bases to trimming and J lost 5 bases; unmatched junction nucleotides: 4. The CDR3 covers 14 residues. Germline V CDR1 and CDR2: SGHTA, FQGTGA. In DNA form, the CDR3 reads TGTGCCAGCAGCGGGACAGGGTCCCACAATGAGCAGTTCTTC. Encoded protein: CASSGTGSHNEQFF.

This clone was recorded once. The chain links TRBV14 to TRBJ2-4; perhaps TRBD2 as D (5 bases). The germline gives CDR1 SGHDN, CDR2 FVKESK. Trimming took off 0 bases at V and 13 bases at J, with 10 bases between the two ends. The CDR3 is 12 residues long. The CDR3 loop is CASSQDRGTQYF. The CDR3 coding sequence is TGTGCCAGCAGCCAAGACCGGGGAACCCAGTACTTC. The whole variable domain, filled in from reference TRBV14 and TRBJ2-4, reads EAGVTQFPSHSVIEKGQTVTLRCDPISGHDNLYWYRRVMGKEIKFLLHFVKESKQDESGMPNNRFLAERTGGTYSTLKVQPAELEDSGVYFCASSQDRGTQYFGAGTRLSVL.

The chain employs TRBV19 and TRBJ1-3, with D uncertain. V lost 6 bases to trimming and J lost 4 bases, with 16 bases between them. Germline loops: CDR1 LNHDA, CDR2 SQIVND (reference sequence). The length of the CDR3 is 15 residues. The CDR3 loop reads CASRYQAQEGNTIYF. The CDR3 DNA sequence: TGTGCCAGTAGATATCAGGCCCAAGAGGGAAACACCATATATTTT.

This chain links TRBV24-1 with TRBJ1-5, with 10 positions matching TRBD1. The J segment lost 5 bases and the V segment lost 4 bases, leaving 7 bases of the junction unmatched. The CDR3 loop spans 16 amino acids. Germline CDR1 KGHDR, CDR2 SFDVKD. Here the CDR3 reads CATSDPRQGADQPQHF. DNA for the CDR3: TGTGCCACCAGTGACCCCCGACAGGGGGCCGATCAGCCCCAGCATTTT.

This chain connects TRBV2 to TRBJ1-1; no definite D call. The CDR3 contains 12 residues. V shed 4 bases and J shed 11 bases, with 14 bases lying between them. In germline, CDR1 is SNHLY, CDR2 FYNNEI. The CDR3 sequence is CASSAMQLGAFF. The CDR3 DNA is TGTGCCAGCAGTGCAATGCAGCTTGGCGCTTTCTTT.

V gene TRBV6-2 or TRBV6-3 combines with J gene TRBJ2-5; 13 bases match TRBD2. V lost 6 bases and J lost 5; bases outside the gene matches: 18. The CDR3 runs to 19 residues. The germline gives CDR1 MNHEY, CDR2 SVGEGT. The CDR3 region has the DNA TGTGCCAGCAGCTCCGCCCCGGTACTAGCGGGGGGGCCAGAGGAGACCCAGTACTTC. It encodes CASSSAPVLAGGPEETQYF.

This clone was found a few times. J is TRBJ1-1 and V is TRBV28; D is possibly TRBD1 (5 bases). CDR3 size: 14 residues. Germline V gene data show CDR1 as MDHEN and CDR2 as SYDVKM. The V gene lost 8 bases and the J gene lost 5 bases, with 18 bases spanning the gap. The DNA for the CDR3 is TGTGCCAGCTCAAATGGGGGACGAACGACTGAAGCTTTCTTT. It yields the protein CASSNGGRTTEAFF.

This clone appeared a single time. This chain links TRBV25-1 with TRBJ2-7, with D possibly matching TRBD1 (6 bases). This CDR3 has 16 residues. Trimming took 3 bases from V and 2 from J, leaving 17 bases between them. Germline CDR1 reads MGHDK; CDR2 reads SYGVNS. As DNA, the CDR3 is TGTGCCAGCAGTGATATCGGCAGGGGCGCTACCTACGAGCAGTACTTC. Protein product: CASSDIGRGATYEQYF.

V and J are TRBV7-9 and TRBJ2-2; D is ambiguous. This CDR3 is 12 amino acids long. The V end was cut by 5 bases, the J end by 6 bases, with 7 bases between. The V gene's germline CDR1 is SEHNR and CDR2 FQNEAQ (reference sequence). CDR3 loop: CASSPWAGELFF. CDR3 bases: TGTGCCAGCAGCCCCTGGGCCGGGGAGCTGTTTTTT.

The CDR3 DNA follows: TGTGCCAGCAGCCCCGGACAGGGGTTCGGGGGCTACACCTTC. Protein sequence: CASSPGQGFGGYTF. V gene TRBV7-8 combines with J gene TRBJ1-2; 9 bases match TRBD1. The CDR3 is 14 residues long. Germline V gene data show CDR1 as SGHVS and CDR2 as FQNEAQ. Trimming removed 5 bases from V and 8 bases from J; junction bases left unmatched: 9.

V gene TRBV28 combines with J gene TRBJ2-3; perhaps D is TRBD1 or TRBD2 (6 bases each). The CDR3 loop spans 12 amino acids. V dropped 10 bases and J dropped 4 bases, with 12 bases sitting between them. Germline CDR1 and CDR2: MDHEN and SYDVKM. The CDR3 reads CAIGGPPDTQYF. CDR3 coding DNA: TGTGCCATAGGGGGGCCGCCAGATACGCAGTATTTT.

CDR3 sequence (DNA): TGTGCCAGCAGTGCCAGCGGGGGGGCGAACACCGGGGAGCTGTTTTTT. This translates into CASSASGGANTGELFF. The chain recombines TRBV6-1 with TRBJ2-2; 10 bases are a match to TRBD2. V gave up 4 bases and J gave up 0 bases; unmatched junction bases: 2. Germline V lookup: CDR1 MNHNS, CDR2 SASEGT. The CDR3 sequence is 16 residues long.

This chain uses TRBV7-6 with TRBJ2-3, with TRBD2 identical over 11 bases. The germline V gene has CDR1 SGHVS and CDR2 FNYEAQ. The CDR3 totals 15 residues. V lost 5 bases to trimming and J lost 5 bases; unmatched junction nucleotides: 6. The DNA of the CDR3 is TGTGCCAGCAGCAATAGCGGGGGGGCGTTAGATACGCAGTATTTT. Translating gives CASSNSGGALDTQYF.

V is TRBV9 and J is TRBJ1-2, with 7 positions matching TRBD1. The V gene end was trimmed by 3 bases and the J gene end by 7 bases; junction bases not matched to a gene: 3. The CDR3 has 12 residues. The germline V gene encodes CDR1 SGDLS and CDR2 YYNGEE. This CDR3 reads CASSGQGSGYTF. The DNA of the CDR3 is TGTGCCAGCAGCGGACAGGGATCTGGCTACACCTTC.

The gene calls are TRBV30 and TRBJ2-7, with no clear D. V lost 2 bases, J lost 2 bases, and 7 bases lay in between. This CDR3 has 12 residues. Germline values: CDR1 GTSNPN, CDR2 SVGIG (reference sequence). The CDR3 loop is CAWSYTAYEQYF. CDR3 DNA sequence: TGTGCCTGGAGTTATACGGCCTACGAGCAGTACTTC.

As to this clone: The sample has other DNA sequences that encode this CDR3 too. The chain is built from TRBV20-1 and TRBJ1-2; D remains ambiguous. This CDR3 is 10 amino acids long. The V and J ends lost 6 bases and 0 bases respectively, with 2 bases between them. Per germline, CDR1 DFQATT and CDR2 SNEGSKA (reference sequence). DNA for the CDR3: TGCAGTGCCCCTAACTATGGCTACACCTTC. The encoded protein is CSAPNYGYTF.

The rearrangement links TRBV7-2 to TRBJ1-4; the D gene is possibly TRBD1 (6 bases). The CDR3 has 15 amino acids. V lost 5 bases to trimming and J lost 0 bases, with 10 bases between them. CDR1 is SGHTA and CDR2 is FQGNSA in the germline V gene. CDR3 sequence reads: CASSLGGTTNEKLFF. The CDR3 DNA sequence: TGTGCCAGCAGCCTAGGGGGTACAACTAATGAAAAACTGTTTTTT.

CDR3 sequence (DNA): TGCGCCAGCAGCCAAGATCAGCGAGAGTACTATGGCTACACCTTC. Its translation: CASSQDQREYYGYTF. The J gene is TRBJ1-2, the V gene TRBV4-3; D uncertain. CDR1 and CDR2 from the germline V gene are LGHNA and YSLEER. V was pared by 0 bases and J by 3 bases, with 11 bases between. The CDR3 sequence is 15 residues long.